This TCR beta chain was sequenced in a study of blood T cell repertoires in COVID-19. Across the whole study: Samples taken during acute and convalescent COVID-19 were collected in the United States, Italy and Spain. T cells, B-cell-depleted T cells, or PBMCs supplied cDNA or gDNA.

Enrolled through a virtual design, the participants were between roughly 18 and 89 years of age and came from roughly 22 US areas. Participants were placed into cohorts based on the clinical history they reported. The repertoire was sequenced with immunoSEQ multiplex PCR; TCRdb's copy has only in-frame clones and lacks some. The data hold around 140,000 clones, with around four fifths observed a single time. CDR1 is SGHVS, CDR2 FQNEAQ, per germline. CDR3 length equals 15 residues. With 5 bases removed from V and 9 bases from J, the gap between germline ends came to 20 bases. This sequence joins TRBV7-8 and TRBJ1-5; D is undetermined. This TCR came from a man in his forties with acute COVID-19. Sequencing was carried out using PBMCs or T cells enriched from blood (not recorded which). The CDR3 loop reads CASSQERARIWPQHF. In nucleotides, the CDR3 is TGTGCCAGCAGCCAGGAGCGGGCCAGGATCTGGCCCCAGCATTTT. The complete variable domain, with remaining parts taken from reference TRBV7-8 and TRBJ1-5, reads GAGVSQSPRYKVAKRGQDVALRCDPISGHVSLFWYQQALGQGPEFLTYFQNEAQLDKSGLPSDRFFAERPEGSVSTLKIQRTQQEDSAVYLCASSQERARIWPQHFGDGTRLSIL.